A selection of T cell receptor beta chains follows, all from one sample in a study of blood T cell repertoires in COVID-19. Method: immunoSEQ multiplex PCR; TCRdb's copy keeps in-frame clones and lacks some. The data hold roughly 250,000 clones, with approximately 89% observed a single time. The specimen was peripheral blood. The receptors originated from a man aged 40-50 years who had recovered from COVID-19. Each CDR3 is given with its conserved first and last residue. The D gene is left open where the match is weak. Part of the rows lack a size; the others show once, few, many or a class for expanded clones.

CDR3 protein	CDR3 DNA	D gene	clone size	CDR3 length	J gene	V gene
CASSTLQGSQPQHF	TGTGCCAGTAGTACCTTACAGGGGTCTCAGCCCCAGCATTTT	TRBD1	NA	14	TRBJ1-5	TRBV19
CASSLATGAHFEAFF	TGTGCCAGCAGCTTGGCCACAGGGGCACACTTCGAAGCTTTCTTT	TRBD1	NA	15	TRBJ1-1	TRBV5-5
CASSPPPLTTVTNYGYTF	TGTGCCAGCTCACCACCACCTCTTACGACAGTTACTAACTATGGCTACACCTTC	NA	NA	18	TRBJ1-2	TRBV18
CASSPLADTQYF	TGTGCCAGCTCTCCCCTTGCAGATACGCAGTATTTT	NA	NA	12	TRBJ2-3	TRBV18
CASSRQETQYF	TGTGCCAGCAGCCGTCAAGAGACCCAGTACTTC	NA	NA	11	TRBJ2-5	TRBV7-2
CASSYAQGSTDTQYF	TGTGCCAGTAGCTATGCACAGGGATCCACAGATACGCAGTATTTT	NA	NA	15	TRBJ2-3	TRBV19
CASSIPTGADGYTF	TGCGCCAGCAGCATACCGACAGGGGCGGATGGCTACACCTTC	TRBD1	NA	14	TRBJ1-2	TRBV5-1
CASSYFAPGTSRTLFF	NA	NA	NA	16	TRBJ2-1	TRBV6-2/TRBV6-3
CASSLPGTGYGKLFF	TGTGCCAGCAGCCTCCCCGGGACAGGCTATGGGAAACTGTTTTTT	TRBD1	once	15	TRBJ1-4	TRBV7-9
CASSQGAGSGNTIYF	TGTGCCAGCAGCCAAGGTGCAGGCTCTGGAAACACCATATATTTT	NA	few	15	TRBJ1-3	TRBV3-1/TRBV3-2
CASSQFSAGTGGLEQFF	TGCGCCAGCAGTCAATTTTCCGCCGGGACAGGGGGGCTTGAGCAGTTCTTC	TRBD1	NA	17	TRBJ2-1	TRBV23-1
CASSYSAAGGNTQYF	TGTGCCAGCAGTTACTCGGCGGCAGGGGGCAATACGCAGTATTTT	TRBD1	NA	15	TRBJ2-3	TRBV6-2/TRBV6-3
CASSPKTGQGPQHF	TGTGCCAGCAGCCCGAAGACAGGGCAAGGGCCCCAGCATTTT	TRBD1	NA	14	TRBJ1-5	TRBV7-2
CASSFKSGGRTDTQYF	TGTGCCAGCAGCTTTAAGAGCGGGGGACGCACAGATACGCAGTATTTT	TRBD2	NA	16	TRBJ2-3	TRBV7-2
CASSSGQYGYTF	TGTGCCAGCAGCTCCGGACAGTATGGCTACACCTTC	NA	NA	12	TRBJ1-2	TRBV7-2
CASTTPAGVSKQFF	TGTGCCAGCACTACCCCAGCGGGAGTTTCCAAGCAGTTCTTC	TRBD2	NA	14	TRBJ2-1	TRBV28
CASSRWTDIQGRDEQYF	TGTGCCAGCAGCCGCTGGACGGACATACAGGGACGAGACGAGCAGTACTTC	NA	once	17	TRBJ2-7	TRBV4-2
CASSLDLPSRAQYF	TGTGCCAGCAGCTTGGATTTGCCCTCCCGGGCCCAGTACTTC	NA	NA	14	TRBJ2-5	TRBV5-6
CASSTGRDTEAFF	TGTGCCAGCAGTACAGGGCGGGACACTGAAGCTTTCTTT	NA	NA	13	TRBJ1-1	TRBV6-5
CASRGTGLEQYF	TGTGCCAGCAGGGGGACAGGACTCGAGCAGTACTTC	TRBD1	NA	12	TRBJ2-7	TRBV7-9
CASSLRGRDEQFF	TGTGCCAGCAGCCTCAGGGGAAGGGATGAGCAGTTCTTC	NA	NA	13	TRBJ2-1	TRBV27
CASRTPGQGGAFF	TGTGCCAGCAGAACGCCGGGACAGGGAGGGGCTTTCTTT	TRBD1	NA	13	TRBJ1-1	TRBV12-3/TRBV12-4
CASSYPGLAGEEEQFF	TGTGCCAGCAGCTATCCGGGACTAGCGGGAGAGGAAGAGCAGTTCTTC	TRBD2	NA	16	TRBJ2-1	TRBV7-3
CASSPRRGRADTQYF	TGTGCCAGCAGCCCAAGGCGGGGTCGCGCAGATACGCAGTATTTT	NA	NA	15	TRBJ2-3	TRBV3-1/TRBV3-2
CASSRGQVVEETQYF	TGCGCCAGCAGCCGCGGACAGGTGGTGGAAGAGACCCAGTACTTC	TRBD1	NA	15	TRBJ2-5	TRBV4-3
CASSPSGIAGIQETQYF	TGTGCCAGCAGCCCCTCGGGGATAGCGGGGATACAAGAGACCCAGTACTTC	TRBD2	NA	17	TRBJ2-5	TRBV11-3
CASSIVAGGTSKEQYF	TGTGCCAGTAGTATAGTAGCGGGGGGAACCTCGAAGGAGCAGTACTTC	TRBD2	NA	16	TRBJ2-7	TRBV19
CASSLGRGANTEAFF	TGTGCCAGCAGCTTGGGGCGGGGGGCGAACACTGAAGCTTTCTTT	NA	NA	15	TRBJ1-1	TRBV5-4
CASSLVPGRGEYGYTF	TGTGCCAGCAGCTTAGTCCCCGGGCGGGGGGAATATGGCTACACCTTC	NA	few	16	TRBJ1-2	TRBV7-9
CSVLAGTETQYF	TGCAGCGTGCTAGCGGGGACGGAGACCCAGTACTTC	TRBD2	NA	12	TRBJ2-5	TRBV29-1
CAWSWSDQGGYTF	TGTGCCTGGAGTTGGTCGGATCAGGGTGGCTACACCTTC	NA	NA	13	TRBJ1-2	TRBV30
CASSLQYVNTEAFF	TGTGCCAGCAGCTTACAGTACGTTAACACTGAAGCTTTCTTT	NA	NA	14	TRBJ1-1	TRBV13